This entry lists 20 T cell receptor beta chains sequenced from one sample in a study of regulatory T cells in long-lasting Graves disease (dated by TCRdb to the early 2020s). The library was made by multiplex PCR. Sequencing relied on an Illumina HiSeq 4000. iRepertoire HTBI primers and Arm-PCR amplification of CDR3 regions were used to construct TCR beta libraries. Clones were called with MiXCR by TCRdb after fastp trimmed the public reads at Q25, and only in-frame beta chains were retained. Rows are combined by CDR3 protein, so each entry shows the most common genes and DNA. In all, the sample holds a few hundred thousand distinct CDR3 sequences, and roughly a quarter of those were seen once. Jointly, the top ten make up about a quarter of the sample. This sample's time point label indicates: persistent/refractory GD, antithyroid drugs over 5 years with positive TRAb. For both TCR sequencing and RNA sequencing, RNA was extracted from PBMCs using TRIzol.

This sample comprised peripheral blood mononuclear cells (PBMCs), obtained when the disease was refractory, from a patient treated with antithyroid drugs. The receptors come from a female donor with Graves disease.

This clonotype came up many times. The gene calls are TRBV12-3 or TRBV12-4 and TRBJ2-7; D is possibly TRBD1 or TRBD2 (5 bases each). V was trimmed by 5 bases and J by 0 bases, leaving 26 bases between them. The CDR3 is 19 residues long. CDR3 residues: CASSLGTGTRLERSYEQYF. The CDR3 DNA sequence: TGTGCCAGCAGTCTAGGGACGGGAACTCGGCTAGAACGCTCCTACGAGCAGTACTTC.

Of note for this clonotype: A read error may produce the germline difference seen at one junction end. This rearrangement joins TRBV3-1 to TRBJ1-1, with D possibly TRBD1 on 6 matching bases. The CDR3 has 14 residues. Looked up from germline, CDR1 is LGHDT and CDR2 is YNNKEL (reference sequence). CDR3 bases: TGTGTCAGCAGCCAGATACTACAGGGAACTGAAGCTTTCTTT. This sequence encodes CVSSQILQGTEAFF.

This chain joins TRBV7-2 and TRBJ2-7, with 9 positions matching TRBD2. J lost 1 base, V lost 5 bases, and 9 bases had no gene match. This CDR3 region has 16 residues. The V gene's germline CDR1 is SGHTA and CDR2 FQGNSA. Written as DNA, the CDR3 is TGTGCCAGCAGCCGTACCCCGGGACTAGCTTCCTACGAGCAGTACTTC. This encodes CASSRTPGLASYEQYF.

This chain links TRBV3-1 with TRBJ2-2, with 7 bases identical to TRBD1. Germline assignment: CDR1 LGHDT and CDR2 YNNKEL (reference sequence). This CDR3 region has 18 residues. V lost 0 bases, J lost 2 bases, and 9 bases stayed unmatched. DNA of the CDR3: TGTGCCAGCAGCCAAGATCGGCTTGGGACAGTAAACACCGGGGAGCTGTTTTTT. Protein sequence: CASSQDRLGTVNTGELFF. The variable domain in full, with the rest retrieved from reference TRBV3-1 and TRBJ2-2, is DTAVSQTPKYLVTQMGNDKSIKCEQNLGHDTMYWYKQDSKKFLKIMFSYNNKELIINETVPNRFSPKSPDKAHLNLHINSLELGDSAVYFCASSQDRLGTVNTGELFFGEGSRLTVL.

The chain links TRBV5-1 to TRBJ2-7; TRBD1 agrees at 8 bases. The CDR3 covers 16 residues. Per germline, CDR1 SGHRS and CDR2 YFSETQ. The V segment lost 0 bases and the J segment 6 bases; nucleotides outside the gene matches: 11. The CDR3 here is CASSLEGTGFSGEQYF. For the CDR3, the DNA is TGCGCCAGCAGCTTGGAAGGGACAGGTTTTTCAGGCGAGCAGTACTTC.

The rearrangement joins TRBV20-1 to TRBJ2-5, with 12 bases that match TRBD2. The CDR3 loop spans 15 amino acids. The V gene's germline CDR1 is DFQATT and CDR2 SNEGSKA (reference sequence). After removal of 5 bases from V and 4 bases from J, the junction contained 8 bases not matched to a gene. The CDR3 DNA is TGCAGTGCTCTTCGACTAGCGGGAGTGCGAGAGACCCAGTACTTC. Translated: CSALRLAGVRETQYF.

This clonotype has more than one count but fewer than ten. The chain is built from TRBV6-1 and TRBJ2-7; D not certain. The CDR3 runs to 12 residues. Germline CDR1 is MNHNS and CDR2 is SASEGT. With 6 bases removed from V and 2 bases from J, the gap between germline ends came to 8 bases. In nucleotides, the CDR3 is TGTGCCAGCAGGGCTCCGCCCTACGAGCAGTACTTC. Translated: CASRAPPYEQYF.

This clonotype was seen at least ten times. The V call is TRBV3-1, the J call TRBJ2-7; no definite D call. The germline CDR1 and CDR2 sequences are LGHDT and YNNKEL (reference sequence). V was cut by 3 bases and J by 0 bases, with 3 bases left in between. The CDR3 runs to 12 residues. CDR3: CASSQSSYEQYF. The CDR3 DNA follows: TGTGCCAGCAGCCAGAGCTCCTACGAGCAGTACTTC.

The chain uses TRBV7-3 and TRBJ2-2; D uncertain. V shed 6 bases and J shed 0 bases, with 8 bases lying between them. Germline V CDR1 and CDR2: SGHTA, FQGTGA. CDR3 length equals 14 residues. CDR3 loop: CASRPYPNTGELFF. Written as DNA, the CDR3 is TGTGCCAGCAGGCCGTACCCGAACACCGGGGAGCTGTTTTTT.

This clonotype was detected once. This CDR3 is CASSLGGSESYTF. For the CDR3, the DNA is TGTGCCAGCAGTCTGGGGGGGAGTGAAAGCTACACCTTC. The rearrangement joins TRBV12-3 or TRBV12-4 to TRBJ1-2; D might be TRBD1 (5 bases). The V and J ends lost 5 bases and 9 bases respectively, with 16 bases between them. This CDR3 region has 13 residues.

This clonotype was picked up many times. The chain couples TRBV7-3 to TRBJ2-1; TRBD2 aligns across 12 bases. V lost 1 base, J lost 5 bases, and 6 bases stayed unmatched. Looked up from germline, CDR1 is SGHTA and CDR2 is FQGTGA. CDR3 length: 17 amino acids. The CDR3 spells CASSLKNGLAGNNEQFF. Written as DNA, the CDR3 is TGTGCCAGCAGCTTAAAAAACGGACTAGCGGGAAACAATGAGCAGTTCTTC.

CDR3: CASSPGTGYRSTEAFF. CDR3 sequence (DNA): TGCGCCAGCAGCCCCGGGACAGGATACCGGAGCACTGAAGCTTTCTTT. This chain links TRBV5-1 with TRBJ1-1; 8 bases line up with TRBD1. The CDR3 runs 16 residues. Per the germline V gene, CDR1 is SGHRS and CDR2 is YFSETQ. After removal of 4 bases from V and 4 bases from J, the junction contained 12 bases not matched to a gene.

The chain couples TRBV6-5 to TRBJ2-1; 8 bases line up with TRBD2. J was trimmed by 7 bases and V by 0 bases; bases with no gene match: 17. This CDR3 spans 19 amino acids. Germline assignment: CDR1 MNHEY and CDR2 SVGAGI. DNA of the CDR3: TGTGCCAGCAGTTACTCCACCCCCTCTGTGCGGGAGGTTAGAAATGAGCAGTTCTTC. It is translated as CASSYSTPSVREVRNEQFF.

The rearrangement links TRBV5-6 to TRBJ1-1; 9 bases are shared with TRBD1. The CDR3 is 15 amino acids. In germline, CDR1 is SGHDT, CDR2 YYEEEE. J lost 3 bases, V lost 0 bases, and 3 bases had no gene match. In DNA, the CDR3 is TGTGCCAGCAGCTTGGCAGGACAGGGGTACACTGAAGCTTTCTTT. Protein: CASSLAGQGYTEAFF.

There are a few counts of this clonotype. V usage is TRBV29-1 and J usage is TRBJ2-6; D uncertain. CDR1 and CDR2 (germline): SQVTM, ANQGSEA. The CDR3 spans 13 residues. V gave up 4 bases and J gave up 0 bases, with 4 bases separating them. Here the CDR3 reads CSVAPSGANVLTF. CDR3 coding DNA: TGCAGCGTTGCACCCTCTGGGGCCAACGTCCTGACTTTC.

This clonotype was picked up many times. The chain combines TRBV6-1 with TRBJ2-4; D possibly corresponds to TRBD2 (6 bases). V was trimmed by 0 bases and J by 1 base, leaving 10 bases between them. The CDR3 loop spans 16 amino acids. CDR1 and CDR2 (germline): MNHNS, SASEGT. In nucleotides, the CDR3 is TGTGCCAGCAGTGAAGCAGGGGCGGGGGCCAAAAACATTCAGTACTTC. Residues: CASSEAGAGAKNIQYF.

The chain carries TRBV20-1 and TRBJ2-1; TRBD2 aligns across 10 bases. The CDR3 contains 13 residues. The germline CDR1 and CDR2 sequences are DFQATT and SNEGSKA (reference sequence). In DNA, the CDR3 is TGCAGCGGACTAGCGGCGATCTACAATGAGCAGTTCTTC. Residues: CSGLAAIYNEQFF.

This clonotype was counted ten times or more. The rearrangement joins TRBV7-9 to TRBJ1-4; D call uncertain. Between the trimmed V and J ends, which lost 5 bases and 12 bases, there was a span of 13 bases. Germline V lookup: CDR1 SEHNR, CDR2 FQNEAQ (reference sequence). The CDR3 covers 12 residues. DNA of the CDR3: TGTGCCAGCAGCGCTCGTACGGTCGAACTGTTTTTT. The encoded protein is CASSARTVELFF.

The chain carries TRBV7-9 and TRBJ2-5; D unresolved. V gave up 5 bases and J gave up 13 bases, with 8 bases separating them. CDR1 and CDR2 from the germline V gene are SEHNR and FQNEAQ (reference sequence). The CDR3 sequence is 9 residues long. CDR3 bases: TGTGCCAGCAGCCTAGTCCCGTACTTC. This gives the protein CASSLVPYF.

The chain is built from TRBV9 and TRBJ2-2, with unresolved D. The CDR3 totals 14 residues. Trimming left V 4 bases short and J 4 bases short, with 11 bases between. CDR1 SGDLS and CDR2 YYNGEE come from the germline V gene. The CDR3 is CASSSRLVTGELFF. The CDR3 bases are TGTGCCAGCAGCTCCCGACTTGTCACCGGGGAGCTGTTTTTT.